Following are 20 T cell receptor beta chains from one sample sequenced in a study of CD4 T cells in relation to SARS-CoV-2 and coronaviruses. CD4+ T cells from unexposed donors were obtained before the COVID-19 pandemic (2011-2018). After roughly 9 days of culture, CD4+ T cells were isolated. Clones were read by immunoSEQ multiplex PCR, and TCRdb kept only the in-frame ones, dropping some. The sample lists 15,000 to 19,000 clones; under 85% were seen once. These receptors are not linked to any known antigen. The sample comprised CD4+ T cells from PBMCs, cultured in vitro. The receptors derive from a human donor in good health.

The chain uses TRBV24-1 and TRBJ2-5; no clear D gene. Germline values: CDR1 KGHDR, CDR2 SFDVKD. This CDR3 is 15 amino acids long. Trimming took 6 bases from V and 5 from J, leaving 18 bases between them. CDR3 sequence (DNA): TGTGCCACCAGTAACGTGGGGTTGGCTGGTGAGACCCAGTACTTC. It yields the protein CATSNVGLAGETQYF.

The chain combines TRBV30 with TRBJ1-3, with D tentatively TRBD1 (6 bases). Germline V lookup: CDR1 GTSNPN, CDR2 SVGIG (reference sequence). The V end was cut by 0 bases, the J end by 0 bases, with 12 bases between. The CDR3 loop spans 16 amino acids. The CDR3 spells CAWSVGQWSSGNTIYF. The DNA for the CDR3 is TGTGCCTGGAGTGTAGGACAGTGGAGCTCTGGAAACACCATATATTTT.

The J gene is TRBJ2-3, the V gene TRBV6-2 or TRBV6-3, with D possibly matching TRBD1 (5 bases). CDR3 length equals 15 residues. V dropped 6 bases and J dropped 0 bases, with 13 bases sitting between them. Per germline, CDR1 MNHEY and CDR2 SVGEGT. The CDR3 nucleotides read TGTGCCAGCAGCTCCACAGGAATCAGCACAGATACGCAGTATTTT. It codes for CASSSTGISTDTQYF.

The table lists this clone with a count of one. The same CDR3 also results from other DNA sequences found in this sample. V gene TRBV19 combines with J gene TRBJ1-1; D not resolved. Germline V lookup: CDR1 LNHDA, CDR2 SQIVND (reference sequence). Deletions cut 0 bases from V and 2 bases from J, with 4 bases between. The CDR3 has 13 amino acids. CDR3 residues: CASSIDTNTEAFF. CDR3 coding DNA: TGTGCCAGTAGTATAGATACCAACACTGAAGCTTTCTTT.

J is TRBJ2-4 and V is TRBV19; D tentatively reads TRBD1 or TRBD2 (6 bases each). Trimming cost V 5 bases and J 4 bases, with 18 bases left between them. The CDR3 consists of 16 residues. CDR1 is LNHDA and CDR2 is SQIVND in the germline V gene (reference sequence). This chain's CDR3 is CASSSLGGQGKNIQYF. As DNA, the CDR3 is TGTGCCAGTAGTTCCCTAGGGGGGCAGGGGAAAAACATTCAGTACTTC.

The CDR3 sequence: CASSTSGTGSTDTQYF. CDR3 bases: TGTGCCAGTAGTACGTCCGGGACAGGGAGCACAGATACGCAGTATTTT. This rearrangement joins TRBV19 to TRBJ2-3; 9 nucleotides agree with TRBD1. The germline gives CDR1 LNHDA, CDR2 SQIVND (reference sequence). Trimming removed 4 bases from V and 0 bases from J; junction bases left unmatched: 5. This CDR3 comprises 16 residues.

The V gene is TRBV28, the J gene TRBJ1-2; D gene unclear. CDR3 length: 13 amino acids. Germline CDR1 and CDR2: MDHEN and SYDVKM. The V end lost 6 bases, the J end lost 0 bases, and 8 bases lay between the germline ends. The CDR3 DNA sequence: TGTGCCAGCAGGACGGAAACTAACTATGGCTACACCTTC. It specifies CASRTETNYGYTF.

The rearrangement uses TRBV4-1 and TRBJ1-5, with 8 bases lining up with TRBD1. CDR1 MGHRA and CDR2 YSYEKL come from the germline V gene. The length of the CDR3 is 15 residues. V lost 1 base to trimming and J lost 6 bases; unmatched junction nucleotides: 5. CDR3 in amino acids: CASSQGAGGLQPQHF. CDR3 nucleotides: TGCGCCAGCAGCCAAGGGGCAGGGGGCCTTCAGCCCCAGCATTTT.

CDR3 sequence (DNA): TGTGCCAGTAGCACTACCGGGACAGGGGGCTTCACCGGGGAGCTGTTTTTT. As protein: CASSTTGTGGFTGELFF. This chain links TRBV19 with TRBJ2-2; TRBD1 matches at 12 bases. The V gene end was trimmed by 6 bases and the J gene end by 4 bases; junction bases not matched to a gene: 9. The CDR3 loop spans 17 amino acids. CDR1 is LNHDA, CDR2 SQIVND, per germline (reference sequence).

The rearrangement links TRBV12-2 to TRBJ2-3. TRBV12-2 is flagged as a pseudogene. The length of the CDR3 is 16 residues. The DNA of the CDR3 is TGTGCAAGTCGCGCCGTCGGGGCTACTAGATTGGATACGCAGTATTTT. Protein sequence: CASRAVGATRLDTQYF.

The gene calls are TRBV6-5 and TRBJ2-3; D might be TRBD2 (5 bases). This CDR3 has 12 residues. The V gene lost 8 bases and the J gene lost 2 bases, with 8 bases spanning the gap. CDR1 is MNHEY, CDR2 SVGAGI, per germline. The CDR3 DNA sequence: TGTGCCAGCGGTCGGGACACAGATACGCAGTATTTT. Amino acids: CASGRDTDTQYF.

This clone has just one count. The rearrangement uses TRBV24-1 and TRBJ2-5; D might be TRBD1 (7 bases). This CDR3 has 14 amino acids. V lost 9 bases and J lost 2, with 15 bases in between. Germline V gives CDR1 KGHDR, CDR2 SFDVKD. Written as DNA, the CDR3 is TGTGCCACCCAGGCGGGGACAGTGCAAGAGACCCAGTACTTC. Translated, it gives CATQAGTVQETQYF.

The chain combines TRBV12-3 or TRBV12-4 with TRBJ1-1, with a weak D call TRBD1 (5 bases). The germline V and J ends were trimmed by 1 base and 7 bases, with 10 bases remaining between them. This CDR3 region has 13 residues. The CDR3 reads CASSLVAGLEAFF. CDR3 bases: TGTGCCAGCAGTTTAGTGGCGGGACTTGAAGCTTTCTTT.

This rearrangement joins TRBV19 to TRBJ1-5; 9 positions match TRBD1. V dropped 1 base and J dropped 0; count of bases not matched to a gene: 7. The V gene's germline CDR1 is LNHDA and CDR2 SQIVND (reference sequence). CDR3 size: 18 residues. CDR3 residues: CASSIVGQGITSNQPQHF. The CDR3 bases are TGTGCCAGTAGTATAGTTGGACAGGGGATAACTAGCAATCAGCCCCAGCATTTT.

This clone came up a few times. The chain uses TRBV28 and TRBJ1-1, with 8 bases that match TRBD1. The CDR3 is 14 amino acids. The germline V gene encodes CDR1 MDHEN and CDR2 SYDVKM. Trimming took 6 bases from V and 4 from J; bases not matched to a gene: 7. The CDR3: CASSPRGLVTEAFF. The CDR3 DNA is TGTGCCAGCAGCCCCAGGGGGCTGGTCACTGAAGCTTTCTTT.

Only a few counts were recorded for this clone. The J gene is TRBJ1-6, the V gene TRBV3-1 (or the pseudogene TRBV3-2); TRBD1 matches at 9 bases. The CDR3 is made up of 15 amino acids. With 2 bases clipped from V and 6 bases from J, the junction kept 2 bases outside the gene matches. Germline values: CDR1 LGHDT, CDR2 YNNKEL (reference sequence). CDR3 bases: TGTGCCAGCAGCCAACGGGACAGGGTTAATTCACCCCTCCACTTT. Translated: CASSQRDRVNSPLHF.

This rearrangement joins TRBV2 to TRBJ2-3; 10 bases line up with TRBD2. The CDR3 runs 14 residues. Looked up from germline, CDR1 is SNHLY and CDR2 is FYNNEI. V trimming: 4 bases; J trimming: 6 bases; junction bases outside the gene matches: 4. The CDR3 DNA reads as TGTGCCAGCAGTGGGCTAGCGGGAGCTGATACGCAGTATTTT. Encoded protein: CASSGLAGADTQYF.

The V call is TRBV6-4, the J call TRBJ2-1; TRBD2 matches 14 bases. In germline, CDR1 is MRHNA, CDR2 SNTAGT. There are 18 residues in the CDR3. Losses at the gene ends were 5 bases for V and 8 bases for J; bases not matched to a gene: 14. DNA for the CDR3: TGTGCCAGCAGTAAAGGGACTAGCGGGAGTACCTCCTGGCATGAGCAGTTCTTC. Translation: CASSKGTSGSTSWHEQFF.

The chain employs TRBV10-1 and TRBJ2-1, with 13 bases identical to TRBD2. The CDR3 totals 18 residues. V shed 6 bases and J 3 bases; nucleotides not matched to a gene: 11. Germline V gives CDR1 WNHNN, CDR2 SYGVQD (reference sequence). CDR3 protein: CASSEHPGLAGRYNEQFF. The CDR3 nucleotides are TGCGCCAGCAGCGAACACCCGGGACTAGCGGGGCGCTACAATGAGCAGTTCTTC.

This clone was counted between two and nine times. This chain joins TRBV18 and TRBJ1-2; TRBD1 matches at 8 bases. The ends lost 6 bases at V and 3 bases at J; junction bases unmatched: 3. The CDR3 is 13 residues long. Per the germline V gene, CDR1 is KGHSH and CDR2 is LQKENI. The CDR3: CASSDRDDYGYTF. DNA of the CDR3: TGTGCCAGCTCGGACAGGGATGACTATGGCTACACCTTC. The full variable domain, with the rest looked up from reference TRBV18 and TRBJ1-2, is NAGVMQNPRHLVRRRGQEARLRCSPMKGHSHVYWYRQLPEEGLKFMVYLQKENIIDESGMPKERFSAEFPKEGPSILRIQQVVRGDSAAYFCASSDRDDYGYTFGSGTRLTVV.